The 9 T cell receptor beta chains reported below all come from one sample, sequenced in a study of blood T cell repertoires in COVID-19. The data were produced by immunoSEQ multiplex PCR, yet TCRdb's version contains in-frame clones alone and is incomplete. The repertoire consists of under 400,000 clones, with under 90% occurring once and the leading ten covering roughly 2.8%. The sample comprised peripheral blood. These receptors originate from a woman aged 25 to 39 with COVID-19, enrolled during active disease.

Concerning this clone itself: The sample holds other DNA sequences that translate to the same CDR3. CDR3 DNA sequence: TGCGCCAGCAGCCTGGGACTAGCGGAGGACAATGAGCAGTTCTTC. As protein: CASSLGLAEDNEQFF. The chain has TRBV5-1 and TRBJ2-1; TRBD2 matches at 11 bases. Germline assignment: CDR1 SGHRS and CDR2 YFSETQ. After removal of 4 bases from V and 5 bases from J, the junction contained 5 bases not matched to a gene. The CDR3 is 15 amino acids.

The rearrangement uses TRBV2 and TRBJ2-1, with D possibly TRBD1 on 6 matching bases. Trimming took off 6 bases at V and 3 bases at J, with 12 bases between the two ends. The length of the CDR3 is 14 residues. Germline lookup yields CDR1 SNHLY and CDR2 FYNNEI. CDR3 amino acids: CASRQGIGYNEQFF. As DNA, the CDR3 is TGTGCCAGCAGGCAGGGGATCGGCTACAATGAGCAGTTCTTC.

The chain uses TRBV7-8 and TRBJ2-1; D unclear. The ends were cut back, 1 base at V and 3 bases at J, with 10 bases in the middle. Germline loops: CDR1 SGHVS, CDR2 FQNEAQ. This CDR3 has 15 residues. The CDR3 sequence is CASSLGLSIYNEQFF. As DNA, the CDR3 is TGTGCCAGCAGCTTAGGGCTCTCGATCTACAATGAGCAGTTCTTC.

This rearrangement joins TRBV27 to TRBJ1-2; TRBD1 aligns across 7 bases. Germline CDR1 and CDR2: MNHEY and SMNVEV (reference sequence). V lost 6 bases and J lost 3; bases outside the gene matches: 7. The CDR3 runs to 14 residues. DNA of the CDR3: TGTGCCAGCAGCTACAGGGGAGAAGACTATGGCTACACCTTC. This encodes CASSYRGEDYGYTF.

The gene calls are TRBV5-5 and TRBJ1-4, with D perhaps TRBD1 (6 bases). The CDR3 runs 16 residues. With 4 bases removed from V and 6 bases from J, the gap between germline ends came to 19 bases. The germline CDR1 and CDR2 sequences are SGHKS and YYEKEE (reference sequence). CDR3 sequence: CASSRAPGGLDEKLFF. The CDR3 coding sequence is TGTGCCAGCAGCCGCGCCCCGGGGGGCCTCGATGAAAAACTGTTTTTT.

V usage is TRBV7-9 and J usage is TRBJ1-1, with D possibly matching TRBD1 (6 bases). Trimming shortened V by 3 bases and J by 4 bases, and 12 bases separated the two germline ends. Germline V gene data show CDR1 as SEHNR and CDR2 as FQNEAQ (reference sequence). The CDR3 totals 14 residues. CDR3 sequence: CASSLETGVTEAFF. The CDR3 coding sequence is TGTGCCAGCAGCTTGGAGACAGGCGTCACTGAAGCTTTCTTT.

The chain carries TRBV2 and TRBJ2-3, with TRBD2 as a possible D gene (5 bases). This CDR3 has 15 residues. V was clipped by 6 bases and J by 1 base, with 14 bases between them. CDR1 SNHLY and CDR2 FYNNEI come from the germline V gene. CDR3 sequence reads: CASSYGRAGTDTQYF. The CDR3 DNA is TGTGCCAGCAGCTACGGGCGGGCTGGCACAGATACGCAGTATTTT. Combining the CDR3 with reference TRBV2 and TRBJ2-3 gives the whole variable domain EPEVTQTPSHQVTQMGQEVILRCVPISNHLYFYWYRQILGQKVEFLVSFYNNEISEKSEIFDDQFSVERPDGSNFTLKIRSTKLEDSAMYFCASSYGRAGTDTQYFGPGTRLTVL.

V and J are TRBV7-8 and TRBJ1-1, with 10 bases identical to TRBD1. This CDR3 spans 15 amino acids. Germline V gives CDR1 SGHVS, CDR2 FQNEAQ. V trimming: 1 base; J trimming: 6 bases; junction bases outside the gene matches: 5. CDR3 nucleotide sequence: TGTGCCAGCAGCTTAGGGGACAGGGGCGATTCTGAAGCTTTCTTT. Translating gives CASSLGDRGDSEAFF.

The V and J genes are TRBV29-1 and TRBJ1-4; D is uncertain. Trimming took off 5 bases at V and 0 bases at J, with 7 bases between the two ends. Per the germline V gene, CDR1 is SQVTM and CDR2 is ANQGSEA. The CDR3 covers 13 residues. CDR3 bases: TGCAGCGTTTCGGTTGCAACTAATGAAAAACTGTTTTTT. Translating it yields CSVSVATNEKLFF.